This T cell receptor (beta chain) was profiled in a study of CD8 T cells in Susac syndrome. Whole-study context: Blood was drawn from Susac syndrome patients while they were therapy-naive, on corticosteroids, or on intravenous immunoglobulin alone.

General study findings and limits: Expansion of clones was not seen in the CD4+ T cell repertoires of Susac syndrome.

Germline V lookup: CDR1 MNHNY, CDR2 SVGAGI (reference sequence). V trimming: 5 bases; J trimming: 8 bases; junction bases outside the gene matches: 5. This CDR3 region has 12 residues. RNA in amounts of roughly 0.5 to 1 ug was reverse transcribed with random hexamers. Across 54 Vbeta and 13 Jbeta, TCR beta CDR3 was amplified with immunoSEQ multiplex PCR. TCRdb processed the immunoSEQ multiplex PCR reads anew with MiXCR; each CDR3 protein has one entry. This sample carries approximately 190,000 distinct CDR3 sequences, almost 96% of them seen once, and the ten largest clones take 0.075% to 0.1%. On this clonotype itself: Its antigen is undetermined.

The origin of this receptor is a human donor with Susac syndrome. Source material: CD4+ T cells from PBMCs. The V call is TRBV6-6, the J call TRBJ1-2, with 7 bases that match TRBD1. The CDR3 protein is CASSLTGEGYTF. As DNA, the CDR3 is TGTGCCAGCAGTCTAACAGGGGAAGGCTACACCTTC.